This T cell receptor beta chain originates from a study of blood T cell repertoires in COVID-19. Study at large: The samples span acute and convalescent COVID-19 from the United States, Italy and Spain. PBMCs, B-cell-depleted T cells, or T cells were the source of the cDNA or gDNA that made up the material.

The repertoire was sequenced with immunoSEQ multiplex PCR; TCRdb's copy has only in-frame clones and lacks some. Of over 200,000 clones listed, roughly 87% were seen once; the top ten hold 0.65% to 0.8%. The clonotype originates from a human donor in a cohort sampled during active COVID-19. Sequencing was done on a sample of peripheral blood.

CDR3 DNA sequence: TGTGCCAGCAGATCCCAGGACAGCTTGGAGCAGTACTTC. It is translated as CASRSQDSLEQYF. The chain employs TRBV6-5 and TRBJ2-7; TRBD1 is a possible D gene (6 bases). Trimming took 6 bases from V and 7 from J, leaving 16 bases between them. Germline CDR1 MNHEY, CDR2 SVGAGI. The CDR3 sequence is 13 residues long.